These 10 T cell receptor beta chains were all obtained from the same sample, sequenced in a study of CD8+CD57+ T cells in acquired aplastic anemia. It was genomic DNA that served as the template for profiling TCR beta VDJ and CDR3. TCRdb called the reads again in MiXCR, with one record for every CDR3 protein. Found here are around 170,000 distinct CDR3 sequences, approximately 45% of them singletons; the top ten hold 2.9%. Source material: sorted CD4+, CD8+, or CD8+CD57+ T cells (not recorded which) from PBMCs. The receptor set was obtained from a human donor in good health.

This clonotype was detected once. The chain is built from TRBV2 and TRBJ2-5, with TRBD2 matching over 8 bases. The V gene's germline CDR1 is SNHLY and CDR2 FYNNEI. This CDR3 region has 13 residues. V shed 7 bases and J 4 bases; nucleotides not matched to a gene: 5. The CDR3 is CASISGSIETQYF. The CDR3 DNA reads TGTGCCAGCATCAGCGGGAGTATAGAGACCCAGTACTTC.

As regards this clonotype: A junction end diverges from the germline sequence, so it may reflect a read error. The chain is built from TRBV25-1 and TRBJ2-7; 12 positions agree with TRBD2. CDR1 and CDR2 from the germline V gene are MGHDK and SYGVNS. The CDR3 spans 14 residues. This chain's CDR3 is CASRESSGGAEQYF. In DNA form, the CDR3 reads TGTGCCAGCAGGGAATCTAGCGGGGGGGCTGAGCAGTACTTC.

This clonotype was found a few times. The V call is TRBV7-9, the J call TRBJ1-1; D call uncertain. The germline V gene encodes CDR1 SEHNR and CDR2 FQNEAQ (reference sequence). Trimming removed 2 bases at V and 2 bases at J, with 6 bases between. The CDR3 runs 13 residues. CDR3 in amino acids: CASSLYSNTEAFF. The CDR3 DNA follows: TGTGCCAGCAGCTTATACAGTAACACTGAAGCTTTCTTT.

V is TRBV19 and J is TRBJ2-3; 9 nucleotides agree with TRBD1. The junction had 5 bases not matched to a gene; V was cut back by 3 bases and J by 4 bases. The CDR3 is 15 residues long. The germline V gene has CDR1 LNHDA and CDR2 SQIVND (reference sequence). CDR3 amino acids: CASSINTGGADTQYF. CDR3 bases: TGTGCCAGTAGTATTAACACAGGGGGCGCAGATACGCAGTATTTT.

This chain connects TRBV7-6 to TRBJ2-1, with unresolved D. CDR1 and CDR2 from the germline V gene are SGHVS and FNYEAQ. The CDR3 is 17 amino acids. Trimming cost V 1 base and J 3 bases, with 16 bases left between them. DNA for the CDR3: TGTGCCAGCAGCTTAGGCGGCGGCGAACTCGACTACAATGAGCAGTTCTTC. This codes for CASSLGGGELDYNEQFF.

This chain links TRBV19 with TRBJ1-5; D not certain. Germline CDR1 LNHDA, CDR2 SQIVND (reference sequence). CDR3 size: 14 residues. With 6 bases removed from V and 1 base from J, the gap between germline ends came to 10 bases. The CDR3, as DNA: TGTGCCAGTAGAAGGATCGCGAGCAATCAGCCCCAGCATTTT. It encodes CASRRIASNQPQHF.

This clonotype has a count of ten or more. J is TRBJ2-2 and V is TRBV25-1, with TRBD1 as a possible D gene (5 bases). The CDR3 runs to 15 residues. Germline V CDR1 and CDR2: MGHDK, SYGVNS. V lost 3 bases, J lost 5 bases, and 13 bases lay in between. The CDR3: CASSDRRVRTGELFF. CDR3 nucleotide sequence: TGTGCCAGCAGTGACCGCAGGGTGCGGACCGGGGAGCTGTTTTTT.

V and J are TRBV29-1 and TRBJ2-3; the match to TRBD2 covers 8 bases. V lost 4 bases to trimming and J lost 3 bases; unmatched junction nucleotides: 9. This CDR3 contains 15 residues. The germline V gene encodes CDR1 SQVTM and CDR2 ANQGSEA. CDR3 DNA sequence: TGCAGCGTTGGCCGTCCAGGGACTAGAACAGATACGCAGTATTTT. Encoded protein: CSVGRPGTRTDTQYF.

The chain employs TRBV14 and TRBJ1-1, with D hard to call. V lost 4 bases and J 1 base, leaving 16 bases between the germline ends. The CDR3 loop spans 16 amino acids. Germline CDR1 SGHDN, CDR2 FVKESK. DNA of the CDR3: TGTGCCAGCAGCCCAAGTTGGTGGGCAGGGAACACTGAAGCTTTCTTT. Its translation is CASSPSWWAGNTEAFF.

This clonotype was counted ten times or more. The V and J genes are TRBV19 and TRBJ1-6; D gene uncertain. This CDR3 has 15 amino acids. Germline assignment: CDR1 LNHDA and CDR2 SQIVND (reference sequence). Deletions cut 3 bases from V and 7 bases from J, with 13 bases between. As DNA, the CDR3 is TGTGCCAGTAGTATCGACCCACGGCCAAATTCACCCCTCCACTTT. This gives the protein CASSIDPRPNSPLHF.